Each of the 10 T cell receptor beta chains below was sequenced from the same sample in a study of T cell responses to AZD1222 COVID-19 vaccine (dated by TCRdb to the early 2020s). Library preparation employed the immunoSEQ multiplex PCR assay. In TCRdb, the immuneACCESS table is reduced to in-frame sequences with V and J assigned. These tables do not hold every clone; where another copy was compared, an unresolved V gene accounts for under half, and the others remain unexplained. For this sample the table gives 90,000 to 100,000 clones, of which around 87% were detected only once. Of the sample, roughly 12% is held by the ten largest clones. Explained via the paper, the time point label denotes: about 28 days (+/-7) after the second vaccine dose. Sample: peripheral blood, taken 28 days after the second AZD1222 dose. The receptors shown here come from an adult who received the AZD1222 COVID-19 vaccine.

As for this clone: The germline gene is not matched at one end of the junction; a read error may be the cause. This chain joins TRBV5-5 and TRBJ2-7; 8 nucleotides match TRBD1. CDR1 SGHKS and CDR2 YYEKEE come from the germline V gene (reference sequence). The CDR3 length is 13 residues. The CDR3 sequence: CASTPIGQGLRWF. CDR3 sequence (DNA): TGTGCCAGCACCCCGATAGGACAGGGCCTGCGGTGGTTC.

CDR3 in DNA: TGCGCCAGCAGCCAAGGACCTCCGGGGGAAGGGGACTATGGCTACACCTTC. Its protein is CASSQGPPGEGDYGYTF. V usage is TRBV4-3 and J usage is TRBJ1-2, with a weak D call TRBD1 (5 bases). Trimming removed 1 base at V and 3 bases at J, with 18 bases between. Germline V CDR1 and CDR2: LGHNA, YSLEER. The CDR3 spans 17 residues.

The J gene is TRBJ1-3, the V gene TRBV7-2; no clear D gene. Germline values: CDR1 SGHTA, CDR2 FQGNSA. Trimming pared 5 bases from V and 0 bases from J, leaving 17 bases between. This CDR3 has 17 amino acids. CDR3 in amino acids: CASSPQGRSSSGNTIYF. DNA of the CDR3: TGTGCCAGCAGCCCACAAGGCAGGTCTAGCTCTGGAAACACCATATATTTT.

The J gene is TRBJ2-5, the V gene TRBV11-2, with D tentatively TRBD1 or TRBD2 (7 bases each). The CDR3 runs 15 residues. Germline V gives CDR1 SGHAT, CDR2 FQNNGV. Trimming removed 3 bases from V and 6 bases from J, with 17 bases in between. In DNA form, the CDR3 reads TGTGCCAGCAGCTTCCGAGCCCAGGGGGGGAAGACCCAGTACTTC. Translation gives CASSFRAQGGKTQYF.

This chain uses TRBV9 with TRBJ1-1; TRBD1 aligns across 9 bases. J was trimmed by 0 bases and V by 4 bases; bases with no gene match: 4. The germline V gene has CDR1 SGDLS and CDR2 YYNGEE. This CDR3 has 15 residues. The CDR3 region is CASSPGTGLNTEAFF. The CDR3 coding sequence is TGTGCCAGCAGCCCCGGGACAGGGCTGAACACTGAAGCTTTCTTT.

This clone has a handful of counts. This sequence joins TRBV7-6 and TRBJ2-7, with a possible D match to TRBD2 (5 bases). V shed 3 bases and J shed 0 bases, with 15 bases lying between them. CDR3 length: 16 residues. The germline V gene has CDR1 SGHVS and CDR2 FNYEAQ. The CDR3 nucleotides are TGTGCCAGCAGCTTCCGACTAAGTGCAAGCTCCTACGAGCAGTACTTC. This sequence encodes CASSFRLSASSYEQYF.

This chain joins TRBV6-5 and TRBJ1-2; no clear D gene. Germline assignment: CDR1 MNHEY and CDR2 SVGAGI. The CDR3 sequence is 14 residues long. Trimming took off 2 bases at V and 4 bases at J, with 11 bases between the two ends. CDR3 in amino acids: CASSYTVPAYGYTF. The CDR3 DNA follows: TGTGCCAGCAGTTACACAGTTCCAGCCTATGGCTACACCTTC.

The chain joins TRBV11-2 to TRBJ1-2, with TRBD1 as a possible D gene (5 bases). CDR3 length equals 14 residues. Trimming removed 5 bases from V and 7 bases from J, with 17 bases in between. Germline lookup yields CDR1 SGHAT and CDR2 FQNNGV. CDR3 sequence: CASSRTDGGRGYTF. CDR3 nucleotide sequence: TGTGCCAGCAGCCGAACGGATGGGGGTCGTGGCTACACCTTC.

V is TRBV4-2 and J is TRBJ2-5; 7 nucleotides align to TRBD2. Looked up from germline, CDR1 is LGHNA and CDR2 is YNFKEQ. The ends lost 3 bases at V and 2 bases at J; junction bases unmatched: 3. The CDR3 consists of 14 residues. For the CDR3, the DNA is TGTGCCAGCAGCCAGACCGGGAGGCAAGAGACCCAGTACTTC. Translated: CASSQTGRQETQYF.

This sequence joins TRBV6-5 and TRBJ2-2; either TRBD1 or TRBD2 may supply D (5 bases each). In germline, CDR1 is MNHEY, CDR2 SVGAGI. V shed 7 bases and J shed 5 bases, with 11 bases lying between them. The CDR3 contains 13 residues. CDR3 amino acids: CASNRDLTGELFF. The CDR3 bases are TGTGCCAGCAACCGGGACCTAACCGGGGAGCTGTTTTTT.